Each of the 8 T cell receptor beta chains below was sequenced from the same sample in a study of cytomegalovirus exposure and HLA in healthy donors. PCR primers comprised 60 Vbeta and 13 Jbeta primers. The protocol was immunoSEQ multiplex PCR, while the TCRdb copy is restricted to in-frame clones and leaves out a portion. The data show under 150,000 clones, around four fifths seen once. Sequences were obtained from PBMCs. These receptors originate from a boy between 2 and 15 years old in good health and CMV-seronegative.

The J gene is TRBJ1-2, the V gene TRBV9, with D possibly TRBD1 on 6 matching bases. This CDR3 has 14 residues. Between the trimmed V and J ends, which lost 0 bases and 6 bases, there was a span of 12 bases. CDR1 is SGDLS, CDR2 YYNGEE, per germline. CDR3 nucleotides: TGTGCCAGCAGCGTAGAACAGGGCCCAAATGGCTACACCTTC. Its translation is CASSVEQGPNGYTF.

The V call is TRBV4-1, the J call TRBJ1-2; a possible D gene is TRBD1 (5 bases). The V end was cut by 4 bases, the J end by 2 bases, with 14 bases between. The length of the CDR3 is 15 residues. Germline V CDR1 and CDR2: MGHRA, YSYEKL. CDR3 region: CASSPRQLTNYGYTF. The CDR3 DNA is TGCGCCAGCAGCCCCCGACAGCTGACGAACTATGGCTACACCTTC.

This clone has a handful of counts. This chain joins TRBV6-1 and TRBJ2-5; D is uncertain. The CDR3 has 16 residues. V was trimmed by 0 bases and J by 3 bases, leaving 14 bases between them. Germline lookup yields CDR1 MNHNS and CDR2 SASEGT. The CDR3 DNA is TGTGCCAGCAGTGAAGCGAAGACTTTTTGGGAAGAGACCCAGTACTTC. Its protein product is CASSEAKTFWEETQYF.

This clone showed up just once. Other DNA sequences within the sample encode an identical CDR3. This chain uses TRBV6-6 with TRBJ1-5; 7 bases fit TRBD1. Per the germline V gene, CDR1 is MNHNY and CDR2 is SVGAGI (reference sequence). This CDR3 has 14 amino acids. Trimming at V came to 2 bases and at J to 2 bases, leaving 0 bases not matched to a gene. CDR3 sequence: CASSYGQGNQPQHF. The CDR3 DNA reads TGTGCCAGCAGTTACGGACAGGGCAATCAGCCCCAGCATTTT.

This chain uses TRBV4-3 with TRBJ1-3; 10 bases are a match to TRBD1. The V gene end was trimmed by 11 bases and the J gene end by 0 bases; junction bases not matched to a gene: 19. The CDR3 sequence is 19 residues long. Germline V gives CDR1 LGHNA, CDR2 YSLEER. CDR3: CARDLPGQGTFDSGNTIYF. The CDR3 coding sequence is TGCGCCCGTGACCTTCCGGGACAGGGGACCTTTGACTCTGGAAACACCATATATTTT.

The rearrangement links TRBV6-5 to TRBJ2-2; the D gene is possibly TRBD1 (6 bases). Trimming shortened V by 3 bases and J by 7 bases, and 12 bases separated the two germline ends. The CDR3 consists of 14 residues. Germline values: CDR1 MNHEY, CDR2 SVGAGI. Here the CDR3 DNA reads TGTGCCAGCAGTTATAGACAGGTGAGCGGGGAGCTGTTTTTT. This codes for CASSYRQVSGELFF.

This clone has a handful of counts. The chain links TRBV4-3 to TRBJ2-7; D possibly corresponds to TRBD1 (7 bases). The CDR3 runs 15 residues. The V gene's germline CDR1 is LGHNA and CDR2 YSLEER. Trimming removed 3 bases from V and 2 bases from J, with 14 bases in between. CDR3: CASSQGTGEAYEQYF. The CDR3 DNA reads TGCGCCAGCAGCCAGGGAACAGGGGAGGCCTACGAGCAGTACTTC.

This chain uses TRBV5-4 with TRBJ1-3, with a weak D call TRBD1 (5 bases). Trimming took off 4 bases at V and 3 bases at J, with 14 bases between the two ends. Germline CDR1 and CDR2: SGHNT and YYREEE (reference sequence). CDR3 length: 15 amino acids. The CDR3 loop is CASSVQGIFGNTIYF. DNA of the CDR3: TGTGCCAGCAGCGTGCAGGGTATATTTGGAAACACCATATATTTT.